This TCR beta chain derives from a study of patients and donors after allogeneic stem cell transplantation. Germline V CDR1 and CDR2: DFQATT, SNEGSKA (reference sequence). The CDR3 spans 12 residues. The V and J ends lost 7 bases and 3 bases respectively, with 12 bases between them. TCRdb reprocessed the RT-PCR reads via MiXCR and lists one record per CDR3 protein. The repertoire holds about a million distinct CDR3 sequences, with roughly 18% as singletons. The source is a human donor who was either an allogeneic HSCT recipient or a stem cell or donor lymphocyte infusion donor (not recorded which). It is not recorded whose cells these are; they may come from a transplant donor. Material: blood, either unsorted or a sorted T cell fraction (not recorded which). V and J are TRBV20-1 and TRBJ1-1, with D perhaps TRBD1 (5 bases). DNA of the CDR3: TGCAGTGTCTTCAGGGTATACACTGAAGCTTTCTTT. It specifies CSVFRVYTEAFF.